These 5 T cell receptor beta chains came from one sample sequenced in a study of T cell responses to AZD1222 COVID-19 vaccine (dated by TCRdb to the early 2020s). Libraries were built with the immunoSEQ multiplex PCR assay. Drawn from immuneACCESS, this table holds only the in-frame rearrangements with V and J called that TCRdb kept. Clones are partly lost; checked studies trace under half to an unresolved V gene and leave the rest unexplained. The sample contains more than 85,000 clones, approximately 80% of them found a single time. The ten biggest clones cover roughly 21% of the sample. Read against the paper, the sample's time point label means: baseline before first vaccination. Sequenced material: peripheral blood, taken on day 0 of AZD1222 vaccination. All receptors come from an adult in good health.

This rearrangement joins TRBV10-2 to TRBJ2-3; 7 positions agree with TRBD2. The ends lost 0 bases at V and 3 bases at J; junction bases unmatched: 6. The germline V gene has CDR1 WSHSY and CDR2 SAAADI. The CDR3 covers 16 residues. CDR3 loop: CASSESFPGGTDTQYF. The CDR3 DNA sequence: TGCGCCAGCAGTGAGTCGTTCCCGGGAGGAACAGATACGCAGTATTTT.

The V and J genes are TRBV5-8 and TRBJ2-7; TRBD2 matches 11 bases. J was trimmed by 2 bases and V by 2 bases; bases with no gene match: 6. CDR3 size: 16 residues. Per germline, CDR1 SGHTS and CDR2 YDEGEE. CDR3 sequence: CASSFPLSGRAYEQYF. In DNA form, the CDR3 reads TGTGCCAGCAGCTTTCCCCTTAGCGGGAGGGCCTACGAGCAGTACTTC.

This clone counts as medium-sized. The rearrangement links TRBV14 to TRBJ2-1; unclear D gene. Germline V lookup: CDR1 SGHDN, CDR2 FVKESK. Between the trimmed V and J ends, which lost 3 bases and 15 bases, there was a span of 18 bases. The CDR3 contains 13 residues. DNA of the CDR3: TGTGCCAGCAGCCAGAATCGGGCAGGTAGCAGGTTCTTC. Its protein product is CASSQNRAGSRFF.

In nucleotides, the CDR3 is TGTGCCAGCAGCTCAAGTAGGACAGGCACCGAGCAGTACTTC. This sequence encodes CASSSSRTGTEQYF. The rearrangement joins TRBV7-2 to TRBJ2-7, with 7 bases lining up with TRBD1. The CDR3 loop spans 14 amino acids. With 4 bases clipped from V and 6 bases from J, the junction kept 9 bases outside the gene matches. CDR1 and CDR2 from the germline V gene are SGHTA and FQGNSA.

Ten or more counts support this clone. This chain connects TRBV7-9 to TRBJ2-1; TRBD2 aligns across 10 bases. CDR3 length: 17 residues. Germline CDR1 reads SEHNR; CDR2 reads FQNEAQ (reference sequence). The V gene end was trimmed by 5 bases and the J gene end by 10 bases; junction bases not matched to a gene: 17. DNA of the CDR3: TGTGCCAGCAGCCCCCCCCGTCGGCTAGCGGGAGTCGGGGAGCAGTTCTTC. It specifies CASSPPRRLAGVGEQFF.